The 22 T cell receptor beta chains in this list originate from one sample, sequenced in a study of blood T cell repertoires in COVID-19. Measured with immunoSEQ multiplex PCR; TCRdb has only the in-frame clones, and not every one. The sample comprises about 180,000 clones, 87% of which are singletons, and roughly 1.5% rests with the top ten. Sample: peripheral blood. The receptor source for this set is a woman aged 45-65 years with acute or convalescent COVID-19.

CDR3 sequence reads: CASSPLRVEETQYF. The CDR3 DNA is TGTGCCAGCTCACCACTTCGGGTTGAAGAGACCCAGTACTTC. This rearrangement joins TRBV18 to TRBJ2-5; unclear D gene. V shed 1 base and J shed 3 bases, with 9 bases lying between them. This CDR3 spans 14 amino acids. Germline V lookup: CDR1 KGHSH, CDR2 LQKENI.

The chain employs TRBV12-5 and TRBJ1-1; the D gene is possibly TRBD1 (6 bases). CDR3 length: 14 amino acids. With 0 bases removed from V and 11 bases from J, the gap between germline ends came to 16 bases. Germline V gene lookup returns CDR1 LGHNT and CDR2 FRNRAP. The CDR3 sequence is CASGLVGTPPRAFF. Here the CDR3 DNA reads TGTGCTAGTGGTTTGGTCGGGACACCCCCCCGGGCTTTCTTT.

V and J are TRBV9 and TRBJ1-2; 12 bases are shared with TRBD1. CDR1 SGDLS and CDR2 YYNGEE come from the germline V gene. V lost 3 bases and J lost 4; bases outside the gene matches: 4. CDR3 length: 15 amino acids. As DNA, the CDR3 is TGTGCCAGCAGCGGGGGACAGGGGGCCGTCTATGGCTACACCTTC. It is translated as CASSGGQGAVYGYTF.

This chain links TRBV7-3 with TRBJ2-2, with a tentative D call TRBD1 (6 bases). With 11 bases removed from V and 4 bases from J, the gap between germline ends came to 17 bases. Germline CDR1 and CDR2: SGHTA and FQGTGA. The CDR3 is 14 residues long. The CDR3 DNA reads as TGTGCCTGCTCACAGGGTTCTGGCACCGGGGAGCTGTTTTTT. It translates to CACSQGSGTGELFF.

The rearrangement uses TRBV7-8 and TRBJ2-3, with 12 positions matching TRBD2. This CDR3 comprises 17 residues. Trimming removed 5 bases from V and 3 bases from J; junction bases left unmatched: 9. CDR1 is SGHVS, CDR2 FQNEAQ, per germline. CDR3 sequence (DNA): TGTGCCAGCAGCCCAAGACTAGCGGGAGATGGGACAGATACGCAGTATTTT. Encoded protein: CASSPRLAGDGTDTQYF.

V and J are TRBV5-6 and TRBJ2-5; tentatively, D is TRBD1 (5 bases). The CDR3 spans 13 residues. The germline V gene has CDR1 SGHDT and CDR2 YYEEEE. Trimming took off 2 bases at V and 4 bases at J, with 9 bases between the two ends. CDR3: CASSLRGAETQYF. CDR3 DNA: TGTGCCAGCAGCTTAAGGGGCGCAGAGACCCAGTACTTC.

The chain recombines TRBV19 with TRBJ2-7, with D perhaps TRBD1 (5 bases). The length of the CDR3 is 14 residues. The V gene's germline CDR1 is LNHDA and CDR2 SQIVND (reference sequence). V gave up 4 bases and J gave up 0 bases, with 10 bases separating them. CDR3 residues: CASSTWGVSYEQYF. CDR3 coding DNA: TGTGCCAGTAGTACCTGGGGCGTCTCCTACGAGCAGTACTTC.

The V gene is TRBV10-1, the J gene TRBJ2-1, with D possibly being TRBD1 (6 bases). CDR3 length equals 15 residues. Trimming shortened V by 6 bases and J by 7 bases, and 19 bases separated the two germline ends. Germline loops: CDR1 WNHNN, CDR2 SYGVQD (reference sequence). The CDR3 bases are TGCGCCAGCAGGCAGACAGGAAAAAAGCGGAATGAGCAGTTCTTC. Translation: CASRQTGKKRNEQFF.

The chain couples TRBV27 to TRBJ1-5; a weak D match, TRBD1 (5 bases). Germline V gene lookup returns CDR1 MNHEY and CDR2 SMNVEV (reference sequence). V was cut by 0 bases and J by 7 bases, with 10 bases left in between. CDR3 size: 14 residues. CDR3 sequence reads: CASSLSQRGQPQHF. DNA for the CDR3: TGTGCCAGCAGTTTATCGCAGCGGGGGCAGCCCCAGCATTTT.

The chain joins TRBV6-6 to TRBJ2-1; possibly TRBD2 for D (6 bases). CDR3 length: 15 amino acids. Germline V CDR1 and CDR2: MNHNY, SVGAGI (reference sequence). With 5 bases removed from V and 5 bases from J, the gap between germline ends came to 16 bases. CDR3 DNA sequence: TGTGCCAGCAGTGCCCGACTAGGTCAAGACAATGAGCAGTTCTTC. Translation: CASSARLGQDNEQFF.

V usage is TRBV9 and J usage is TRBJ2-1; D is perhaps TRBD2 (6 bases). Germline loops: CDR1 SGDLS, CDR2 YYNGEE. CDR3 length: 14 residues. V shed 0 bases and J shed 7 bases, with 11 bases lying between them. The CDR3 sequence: CASSVAGLGNEQFF. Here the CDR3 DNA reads TGTGCCAGCAGCGTAGCGGGACTCGGTAATGAGCAGTTCTTC.

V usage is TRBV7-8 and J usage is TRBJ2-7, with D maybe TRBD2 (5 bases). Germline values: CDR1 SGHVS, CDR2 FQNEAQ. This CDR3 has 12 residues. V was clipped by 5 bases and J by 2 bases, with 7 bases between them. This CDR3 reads CASSRTPYEQYF. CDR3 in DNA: TGTGCCAGCAGCCGGACTCCCTACGAGCAGTACTTC.

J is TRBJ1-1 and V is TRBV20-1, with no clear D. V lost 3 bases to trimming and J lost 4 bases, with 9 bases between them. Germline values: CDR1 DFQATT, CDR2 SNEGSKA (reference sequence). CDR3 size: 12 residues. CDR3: CSASRAGTEAFF. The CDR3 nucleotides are TGCAGTGCTAGTCGTGCGGGCACTGAAGCTTTCTTT.

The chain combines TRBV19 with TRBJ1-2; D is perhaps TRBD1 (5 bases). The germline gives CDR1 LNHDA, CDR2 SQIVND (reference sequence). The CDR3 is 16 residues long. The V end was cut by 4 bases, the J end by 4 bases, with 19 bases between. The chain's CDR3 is CASSRAPEHGGYGYTF. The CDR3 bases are TGTGCCAGTAGTAGAGCCCCAGAACACGGGGGCTATGGCTACACCTTC.

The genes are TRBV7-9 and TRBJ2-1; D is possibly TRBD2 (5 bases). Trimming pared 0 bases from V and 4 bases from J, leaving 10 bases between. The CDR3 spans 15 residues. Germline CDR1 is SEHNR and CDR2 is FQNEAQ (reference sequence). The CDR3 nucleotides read TGTGCCAGCAGCTTAGCACCCGGACTTTACAATGAGCAGTTCTTC. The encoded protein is CASSLAPGLYNEQFF.

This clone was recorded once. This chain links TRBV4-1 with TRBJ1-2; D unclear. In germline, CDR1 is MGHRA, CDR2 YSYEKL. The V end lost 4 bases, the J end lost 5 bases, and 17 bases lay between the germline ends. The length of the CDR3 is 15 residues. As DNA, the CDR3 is TGCGCCAGCAGCCGCGAACCCGGGAGCCCATATGGCTACACCTTC. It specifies CASSREPGSPYGYTF.

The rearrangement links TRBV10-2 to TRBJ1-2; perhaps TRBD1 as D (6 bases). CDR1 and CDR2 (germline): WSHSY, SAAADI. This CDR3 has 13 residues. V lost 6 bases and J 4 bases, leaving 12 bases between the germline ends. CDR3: CASRPTGFYGYTF. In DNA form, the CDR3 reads TGCGCCAGCAGGCCAACAGGGTTCTATGGCTACACCTTC.

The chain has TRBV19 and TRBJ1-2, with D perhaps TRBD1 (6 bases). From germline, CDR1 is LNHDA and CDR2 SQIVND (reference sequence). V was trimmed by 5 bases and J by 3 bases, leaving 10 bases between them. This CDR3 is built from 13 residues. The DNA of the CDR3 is TGTGCCAGTAGTCCCAGGACAGACTATGGCTACACCTTC. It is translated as CASSPRTDYGYTF.

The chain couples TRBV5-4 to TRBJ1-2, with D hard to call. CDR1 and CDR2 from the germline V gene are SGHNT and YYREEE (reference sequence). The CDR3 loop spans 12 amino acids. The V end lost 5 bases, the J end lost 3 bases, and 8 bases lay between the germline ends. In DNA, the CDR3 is TGTGCCAGCAGGGGCAGATACTATGGCTACACCTTC. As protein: CASRGRYYGYTF.

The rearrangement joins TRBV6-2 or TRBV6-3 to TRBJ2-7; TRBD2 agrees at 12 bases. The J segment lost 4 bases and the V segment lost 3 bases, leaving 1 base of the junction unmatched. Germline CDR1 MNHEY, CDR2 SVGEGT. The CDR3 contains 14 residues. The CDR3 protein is CASSYGTSGYEQYF. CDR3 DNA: TGTGCCAGCAGTTATGGGACTAGCGGGTACGAGCAGTACTTC.

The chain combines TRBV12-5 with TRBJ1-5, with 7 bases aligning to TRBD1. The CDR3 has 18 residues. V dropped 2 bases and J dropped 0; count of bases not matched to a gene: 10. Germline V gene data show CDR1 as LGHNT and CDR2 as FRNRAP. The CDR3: CASGLTILGTDSNQPQHF. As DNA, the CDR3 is TGTGCTAGTGGTTTGACCATTTTAGGGACAGATAGCAATCAGCCCCAGCATTTT.

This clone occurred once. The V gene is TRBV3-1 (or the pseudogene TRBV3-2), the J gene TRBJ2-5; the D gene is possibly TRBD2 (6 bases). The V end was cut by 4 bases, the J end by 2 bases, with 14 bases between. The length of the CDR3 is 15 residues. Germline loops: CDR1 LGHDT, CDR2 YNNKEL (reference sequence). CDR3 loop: CASSPPGGRQETQYF. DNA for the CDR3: TGTGCCAGCAGCCCCCCTGGGGGGAGACAAGAGACCCAGTACTTC.